These T cell receptor beta chains were read from a single sample in a study of blood T cell repertoires in COVID-19. Clones were sequenced by immunoSEQ multiplex PCR, and TCRdb holds only the in-frame ones, with some missing. The top ten hold approximately 5% of the sample, which has approximately 120,000 clones, more than 70% seen once. The sample taken for sequencing was peripheral blood. Source of these receptors: a human donor in a cohort sampled during active COVID-19. The CDR3 runs from the conserved cysteine through the conserved F or W. Fields, in order: J gene, V gene, clone size, D gene, CDR3 protein, CDR3 DNA. The D gene is left open where the match is weak. Clone size, where shown, is once, few, many, or a class for clones that have expanded.

J: TRBJ1-3
V: TRBV6-1
size: .
D: .
CDR3: CASSERRVTGNTIYF
DNA: TGTGCCAGCAGTGAACGCAGGGTCACTGGAAACACCATATATTTT

J: TRBJ2-2
V: TRBV14
size: few
D: .
CDR3: CASSQGLEPGELFF
DNA: TGTGCCAGCAGCCAAGGCCTAGAGCCCGGGGAGCTGTTTTTT

J: TRBJ1-1
V: TRBV11-2
size: .
D: .
CDR3: CASSLDQREAFF
DNA: TGTGCCAGCAGCTTAGATCAACGGGAAGCTTTCTTT

J: TRBJ1-5
V: TRBV6-2/TRBV6-3
size: .
D: .
CDR3: CASSYRGGGSQPQHF
DNA: TGTGCCAGCAGTTACCGGGGAGGGGGGAGTCAGCCCCAGCATTTT

J: TRBJ1-5
V: TRBV27
size: .
D: .
CDR3: CASSLGPQGNQPQHF
DNA: TGTGCCAGCAGTTTGGGCCCACAGGGAAATCAGCCCCAGCATTTT

J: TRBJ1-1
V: TRBV6-6
size: .
D: TRBD1
CDR3: CASRPGQGRSDTEAFF
DNA: TGTGCCAGCAGACCCGGACAGGGAAGGTCTGACACTGAAGCTTTCTTT

J: TRBJ1-1
V: TRBV20-1
size: once
D: .
CDR3: CSASTRAGNTEAFF
DNA: TGCAGTGCTAGTACTAGGGCAGGGAACACTGAAGCTTTCTTT

J: TRBJ2-7
V: TRBV10-1
size: .
D: TRBD2
CDR3: CASTRGASYEQYF
DNA: TGCGCCAGCACGCGGGGGGCGTCCTACGAGCAGTACTTC

J: TRBJ2-2
V: TRBV24-1
size: few
D: TRBD1
CDR3: CATSDYIRDRGSGELFF
DNA: TGTGCCACCAGTGATTACATCCGGGACAGGGGGTCCGGGGAGCTGTTTTTT

J: TRBJ1-1
V: TRBV19
size: .
D: .
CDR3: CASDGGSEAFF
DNA: TGTGCCAGCGACGGGGGAAGCGAAGCTTTCTTT

J: TRBJ2-7
V: TRBV27
size: few
D: TRBD1
CDR3: CASSLQRTGWLQYF
DNA: TGTGCCAGCAGTCTCCAGAGGACAGGGTGGTTACAGTACTTC

J: TRBJ2-5
V: TRBV3-1/TRBV3-2
size: .
D: .
CDR3: CATSESPSRSWETQYF
DNA: TGTGCCACCAGCGAGTCGCCTAGCCGTAGTTGGGAGACCCAGTACTTC

J: TRBJ2-2
V: TRBV30
size: .
D: .
CDR3: CAWRRAAGTNTGELFF
DNA: TGTGCCTGGAGGAGGGCGGCGGGGACCAACACCGGGGAGCTGTTTTTT

J: TRBJ2-1
V: TRBV6-5
size: .
D: TRBD1
CDR3: CASRSDRGDEQFF
DNA: TGTGCCAGCAGATCCGACAGGGGTGATGAGCAGTTCTTC

J: TRBJ1-4
V: TRBV2
size: .
D: .
CDR3: CASSEGGASKLFF
DNA: TGTGCCAGCAGTGAGGGGGGGGCCTCCAAACTGTTTTTT

J: TRBJ2-1
V: TRBV27
size: .
D: TRBD2
CDR3: CASSSLAVPYNEQFF
DNA: TGTGCCAGCAGTTCTCTAGCGGTACCCTACAATGAGCAGTTCTTC

J: TRBJ1-1
V: TRBV7-2
size: .
D: .
CDR3: CASSLSPGNTEAFF
DNA: TGTGCCAGCAGCTTATCTCCGGGAAACACTGAAGCTTTCTTT

J: TRBJ2-5
V: TRBV6-2/TRBV6-3
size: .
D: TRBD1
CDR3: CASSRQGARETQYF
DNA: TGTGCCAGCAGCCGACAGGGGGCACGAGAGACCCAGTACTTC

J: TRBJ2-7
V: TRBV6-2/TRBV6-3
size: few
D: TRBD2
CDR3: CASSPHAAGLVYEQYF
DNA: TGTGCCAGCAGCCCTCACGCTGCGGGACTAGTTTACGAGCAGTACTTC

J: TRBJ2-1
V: TRBV5-1
size: .
D: TRBD2
CDR3: CASTKTSDEQFF
DNA: TGCGCCAGCACGAAGACTAGCGATGAGCAGTTCTTC

J: TRBJ2-1
V: TRBV3-1/TRBV3-2
size: .
D: .
CDR3: CASSQQQVYNEQFF
DNA: TGTGCCAGCAGCCAACAACAGGTCTACAATGAGCAGTTCTTC

J: TRBJ2-7
V: TRBV11-2
size: .
D: TRBD1
CDR3: CASSLVGGTGGSYEQYF
DNA: TGTGCCAGCAGCTTAGTGGGTGGGACAGGGGGTTCCTACGAGCAGTACTTC

J: TRBJ2-7
V: TRBV7-2
size: .
D: .
CDR3: CASSFSRYSYEQYF
DNA: TGTGCCAGCAGCTTCTCGAGATACTCCTACGAGCAGTACTTC

J: TRBJ1-5
V: TRBV7-8
size: .
D: .
CDR3: CASSRIEGRSNQPQHF
DNA: TGTGCCAGCAGCAGGATAGAGGGAAGGAGCAATCAGCCCCAGCATTTT

J: TRBJ2-7
V: TRBV7-9
size: .
D: .
CDR3: CASSFDSYEQYF
DNA: TGTGCCAGCAGCTTCGACTCGTACGAGCAGTACTTC

J: TRBJ1-1
V: TRBV7-2
size: once
D: TRBD1
CDR3: CASSPRQGAETEAFF
DNA: TGTGCCAGCAGCCCGAGACAGGGGGCAGAAACTGAAGCTTTCTTT

J: TRBJ2-7
V: TRBV4-1
size: .
D: .
CDR3: CASSQDLSQGFNEQYF
DNA: TGCGCCAGCAGCCAAGATCTTTCGCAGGGATTCAACGAGCAGTACTTC

J: TRBJ2-1
V: TRBV19
size: .
D: TRBD2
CDR3: CASNIYRGRENEQFF
DNA: TGTGCCAGTAATATATACCGGGGGAGGGAGAATGAGCAGTTCTTC

J: TRBJ2-1
V: TRBV7-9
size: .
D: .
CDR3: CASSLGLTPEQFF
DNA: TGTGCCAGCAGCTTAGGACTTACGCCGGAGCAGTTCTTC

J: TRBJ2-1
V: TRBV11-2
size: .
D: TRBD2
CDR3: CASSSRLAGSSSYNEQFF
DNA: TGTGCCAGCAGCTCGCGACTAGCGGGGTCAAGCTCCTACAATGAGCAGTTCTTC

J: TRBJ2-7
V: TRBV11-3
size: .
D: TRBD2
CDR3: CASSFSGSYEQYF
DNA: TGTGCCAGCAGCTTTAGCGGGAGTTACGAGCAGTACTTC

J: TRBJ2-7
V: TRBV12-3/TRBV12-4
size: .
D: .
CDR3: CASWSPSSYEQYF
DNA: TGTGCCAGCTGGAGTCCTAGCTCCTACGAGCAGTACTTC

J: TRBJ2-1
V: TRBV19
size: .
D: .
CDR3: CASSWSSYNEQFF
DNA: TGTGCCAGTAGTTGGAGCTCCTACAATGAGCAGTTCTTC

J: TRBJ1-4
V: TRBV28
size: .
D: TRBD1
CDR3: CASSLRQGGEKLFF
DNA: TGTGCCAGCAGTTTAAGACAGGGAGGAGAAAAACTGTTTTTT

J: TRBJ1-2
V: TRBV30
size: once
D: .
CDR3: CAWRDQVGCTF
DNA: TGTGCCTGGAGGGATCAGGTGGGCTGCACCTTC

J: TRBJ1-6
V: TRBV28
size: few
D: .
CDR3: CASTRPGAYGSSPLHF
DNA: TGTGCCAGCACAAGACCTGGAGCGTACGGAAGTTCACCCCTCCACTTT

J: TRBJ2-7
V: TRBV5-1
size: .
D: .
CDR3: CASSLGPTYEQYF
DNA: TGCGCCAGCAGCTTGGGGCCAACCTACGAGCAGTACTTC

J: TRBJ1-2
V: TRBV19
size: few
D: TRBD1
CDR3: CASSPGTAFYGYTF
DNA: TGTGCCAGTAGTCCCGGGACAGCGTTCTATGGCTACACCTTC

J: TRBJ1-5
V: TRBV28
size: .
D: .
CDR3: CASSLSRGANQPQHF
DNA: TGTGCCAGCAGTTTAAGTCGGGGTGCCAATCAGCCCCAGCATTTT

J: TRBJ2-1
V: TRBV27
size: .
D: TRBD2
CDR3: CASSLRRPAGVYNEQFF
DNA: TGTGCCAGCAGTTTACGTAGGCCAGCGGGAGTGTACAATGAGCAGTTCTTC

J: TRBJ1-1
V: TRBV5-1
size: .
D: TRBD1
CDR3: CASSSDRAFEAFF
DNA: TGCGCCAGCAGCTCGGACAGGGCCTTTGAAGCTTTCTTT

J: TRBJ1-3
V: TRBV4-1
size: .
D: .
CDR3: CASRDGFGSRGNTIYF
DNA: TGCGCCAGCAGGGATGGGTTCGGGAGTCGGGGAAACACCATATATTTT